Listed below are T cell receptor beta chains from one sample, sequenced in a study of OX40 agonist ivuxolimab in advanced cancers. Only in-frame clones appear in the TCRdb table, and some are missing; sequencing was by immunoSEQ multiplex PCR. The sample has about 100,000 clones; approximately 90% are singletons. The sequencing here drew on CD4+ or CD8+ T cells sorted from blood, taken in a trial of the OX40 agonist ivuxolimab. All receptors come from an adult with an advanced solid tumor such as melanoma, head and neck, liver or kidney cancer. Each CDR3 is given with its conserved first and last residue. The D gene is left open where the match is weak. Not every row has a clone size; where given, it reads once, few, many or a size class.

J: TRBJ1-2; D: NA; size: NA; V: TRBV25-1; DNA: TGTGCCAGCAGTGAATGGGGTAGCTATGGCTACACCTTC; CDR3: CASSEWGSYGYTF
J: TRBJ2-1; D: NA; size: NA; V: TRBV2; DNA: TGTGCCAGCAGTGGCAGGACGGGACCGTCCAATGAGCAGTTCTTC; CDR3: CASSGRTGPSNEQFF
J: TRBJ2-5; D: TRBD2; size: NA; V: TRBV7-3; DNA: TGTGCCAGCAGCTTAAGGGGGCTAGCGGGAGGCTCCCGAGAGACCCAGTACTTC; CDR3: CASSLRGLAGGSRETQYF
J: TRBJ2-1; D: NA; size: NA; V: TRBV7-6; DNA: TGTGCCAGCAGCTTAGCGGCGTCAATCTCCTACAATGAGCAGTTCTTC; CDR3: CASSLAASISYNEQFF
J: TRBJ2-7; D: NA; size: once; V: TRBV27; DNA: TGTGCCAGCAGTTTTAGTTCGGGGAAGCAGTACTTC; CDR3: CASSFSSGKQYF
J: TRBJ1-1; D: NA; size: NA; V: TRBV6-5; DNA: TGTGCCAGCAGTTACTCTTATAGGGGCGACACTGAAGCTTTCTTT; CDR3: CASSYSYRGDTEAFF
J: TRBJ2-6; D: NA; size: NA; V: TRBV6-6; DNA: TGTGCCGTCCAGGAGCGGACAAGCTCTGGGGCCAACGTCCTGACTTTC; CDR3: CAVQERTSSGANVLTF
J: TRBJ2-5; D: NA; size: NA; V: TRBV6-1; DNA: TGTGCCAGCAGTGAGGGGGCGTGGGAGACCCAGTACTTC; CDR3: CASSEGAWETQYF
J: TRBJ2-1; D: NA; size: NA; V: TRBV19; DNA: TGTGCCAGTAGTCCAAGCCTAGCGCGAAGCTCCTACAATGAGCAGTTCTTC; CDR3: CASSPSLARSSYNEQFF
J: TRBJ1-1; D: NA; size: NA; V: TRBV11-3; DNA: TGTGCCAGCAGCTTGTCCCTGAACACTGAAGCTTTCTTT; CDR3: CASSLSLNTEAFF
J: TRBJ2-7; D: NA; size: NA; V: TRBV18; DNA: TGTGCCAGCTCACCATCTCCGGCAGGGACCTACGAGCAGTACTTC; CDR3: CASSPSPAGTYEQYF
J: TRBJ1-2; D: NA; size: NA; V: TRBV28; DNA: TGTGCCAGCAGTCCGGGACTAACGTATGGCTACACCTTC; CDR3: CASSPGLTYGYTF
J: TRBJ2-3; D: NA; size: NA; V: TRBV4-2; DNA: TGTGCCAGCAGCCCCTCGGATAGCGGCACAGATACGCAGTATTTT; CDR3: CASSPSDSGTDTQYF
J: TRBJ2-1; D: NA; size: NA; V: TRBV7-3; DNA: TGTGCCAGCAGCTTAGAAAGGGGCAATGAGCAGTTCTTC; CDR3: CASSLERGNEQFF
J: TRBJ2-3; D: NA; size: NA; V: TRBV28; DNA: TGTGCCAGCAGTGCTACAGGGTTCGCAGATACGCAGTATTTT; CDR3: CASSATGFADTQYF
J: TRBJ2-3; D: TRBD2; size: NA; V: TRBV12-5; DNA: TGTGCTAGTGGGAGCGGGAGTCAGATAGATACGCAGTATTTT; CDR3: CASGSGSQIDTQYF
J: TRBJ2-1; D: NA; size: NA; V: TRBV18; DNA: TGTGCCAGCTCACCCAAACCCTCATACAATGAGCAGTTCTTC; CDR3: CASSPKPSYNEQFF
J: TRBJ1-1; D: NA; size: NA; V: TRBV11-2; DNA: TGTGCCAGCAGCAACTTCGGGCGTAGGAACACTGAAGCTTTCTTT; CDR3: CASSNFGRRNTEAFF
J: TRBJ1-2; D: TRBD1; size: NA; V: TRBV28; DNA: TGTGCCAGCAGCACGAACCCCCCAGGGGGCGGCGGCTACACCTTC; CDR3: CASSTNPPGGGGYTF
J: TRBJ1-1; D: TRBD1; size: NA; V: TRBV28; DNA: TGTGCCAGCAGTTTGACAGGGGGCGGAGCTTTCTTT; CDR3: CASSLTGGGAFF
J: TRBJ1-1; D: NA; size: NA; V: TRBV7-9; DNA: TGTGCCAGCAGCTTTATAGGGGGCACTGAAGCTTTCTTT; CDR3: CASSFIGGTEAFF
J: TRBJ1-3; D: NA; size: NA; V: TRBV12-5; DNA: TGTGCTAGTGGTTTGGTAAACAGGGCTGGAAACACCATATATTTT; CDR3: CASGLVNRAGNTIYF
J: TRBJ2-6; D: NA; size: NA; V: TRBV5-1; DNA: TGCGCCAGCAGCGCTACCGCCGGGACGACCTTTAACGTCCTGACTTTC; CDR3: CASSATAGTTFNVLTF
J: TRBJ1-1; D: NA; size: NA; V: TRBV7-9; DNA: TGTGCCAGCAGCTTGTCTTGGAACACTGAAGCTTTCTTT; CDR3: CASSLSWNTEAFF
J: TRBJ2-1; D: NA; size: NA; V: TRBV11-1; DNA: TGTGCCAGCAGCCTCACGGATACAAGTCACAATGAGCAGTTCTTC; CDR3: CASSLTDTSHNEQFF
J: TRBJ2-4; D: TRBD2; size: NA; V: TRBV4-3; DNA: TGCGCCAGCAGTACCGGGAGGGCCTCCAAAAACATTCAGTACTTC; CDR3: CASSTGRASKNIQYF
J: TRBJ2-6; D: NA; size: NA; V: TRBV5-1; DNA: TGCGCCAGCAGCCGGTGGCAAGGAGGCTCTGGGGCCAACGTCCTGACTTTC; CDR3: CASSRWQGGSGANVLTF